This TCR beta chain was documented in a study of T cell responses to AZD1222 COVID-19 vaccine. Study outcomes and limitations: Clonal diversity was possibly underestimated; the donors were predominantly white British and more often female. Only a handful of individuals given AZD1222 were seropositive at baseline.

Comments on this clone: Its specificity is unknown.

CDR3 size: 11 residues. The germline V gene has CDR1 WSHSY and CDR2 SAAADI. The V end lost 7 bases, the J end lost 9 bases, and 10 bases lay between the germline ends. Pooling was applied to second doses at about 4 or about 12 weeks. Profiling relied on immunoSEQ multiplex PCR, and the TCRdb table lists in-frame clones only, not all of them. Of some 130,000 clones in the sample, around 89% were seen once. The sequenced sample was peripheral blood, obtained 28 days after the second AZD1222 dose. The TCR comes from an adult who received the AZD1222 COVID-19 vaccine. The chain recombines TRBV10-2 with TRBJ2-1; D remains ambiguous. CDR3 protein: CASNGMSEQFF. In DNA form, the CDR3 reads TGCGCCAGCAATGGTATGTCTGAGCAGTTCTTC.